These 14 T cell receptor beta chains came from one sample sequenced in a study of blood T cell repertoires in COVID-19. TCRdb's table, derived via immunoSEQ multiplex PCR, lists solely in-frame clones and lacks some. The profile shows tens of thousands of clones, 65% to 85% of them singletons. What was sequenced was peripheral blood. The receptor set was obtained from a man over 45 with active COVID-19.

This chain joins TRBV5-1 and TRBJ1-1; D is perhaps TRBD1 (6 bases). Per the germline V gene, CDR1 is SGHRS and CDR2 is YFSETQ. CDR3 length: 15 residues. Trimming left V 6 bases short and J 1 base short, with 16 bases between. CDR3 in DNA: TGCGCCAGCACCCACAGAGGGGGATCGAACACTGAAGCTTTCTTT. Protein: CASTHRGGSNTEAFF. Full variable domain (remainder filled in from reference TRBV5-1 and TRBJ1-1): KAGVTQTPRYLIKTRGQQVTLSCSPISGHRSVSWYQQTPGQGLQFLFEYFSETQRNKGNFPGRFSGRQFSNSRSEMNVSTLELGDSALYLCASTHRGGSNTEAFFGQGTRLTVV.

The CDR3 nucleotides read TGTGCCAGCAAGAGGTTAGCAAACACAGATACGCAGTATTTT. As protein: CASKRLANTDTQYF. V and J are TRBV2 and TRBJ2-3; the D is unclear. The CDR3 runs to 14 residues. With 7 bases removed from V and 2 bases from J, the gap between germline ends came to 13 bases. CDR1 SNHLY and CDR2 FYNNEI come from the germline V gene.

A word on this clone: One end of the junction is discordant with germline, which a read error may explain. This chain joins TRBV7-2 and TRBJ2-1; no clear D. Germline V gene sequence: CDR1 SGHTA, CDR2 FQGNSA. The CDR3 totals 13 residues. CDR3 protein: CASSLEAYSEQFF. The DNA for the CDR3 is TGTGCCAGCAGCTTAGAGGCGTACAGTGAGCAGTTCTTC. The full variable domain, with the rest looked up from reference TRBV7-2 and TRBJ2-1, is GAGVSQSPSNKVTEKGKDVELRCDPISGHTALYWYRQSLGQGLEFLIYFQGNSAPDKSGLPSDRFSAERTGGSVSTLTIQRTQQEDSAVYLCASSLEAYSEQFFGPGTRLTVL.

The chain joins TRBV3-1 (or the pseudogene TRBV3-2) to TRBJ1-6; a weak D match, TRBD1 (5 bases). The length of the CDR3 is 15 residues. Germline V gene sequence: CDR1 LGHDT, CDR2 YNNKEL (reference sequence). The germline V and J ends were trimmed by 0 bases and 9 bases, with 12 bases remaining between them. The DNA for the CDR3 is TGTGCCAGCAGCCAAGACGCGGGGGGTTTTTCACCCCTCCACTTT. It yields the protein CASSQDAGGFSPLHF.

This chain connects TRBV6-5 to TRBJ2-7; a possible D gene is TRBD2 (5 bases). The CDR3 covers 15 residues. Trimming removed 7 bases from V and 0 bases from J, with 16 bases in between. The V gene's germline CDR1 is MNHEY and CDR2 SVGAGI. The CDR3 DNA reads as TGTGCCAGCACTCTCATAGGCACTAGCTCCTACGAGCAGTACTTC. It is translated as CASTLIGTSSYEQYF.

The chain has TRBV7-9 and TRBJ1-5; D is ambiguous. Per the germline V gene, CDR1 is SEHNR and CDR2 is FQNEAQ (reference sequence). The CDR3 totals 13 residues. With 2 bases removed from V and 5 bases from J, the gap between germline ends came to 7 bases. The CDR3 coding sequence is TGTGCCAGCAGCTTAACGGGAGATCAGCCCCAGCATTTT. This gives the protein CASSLTGDQPQHF.

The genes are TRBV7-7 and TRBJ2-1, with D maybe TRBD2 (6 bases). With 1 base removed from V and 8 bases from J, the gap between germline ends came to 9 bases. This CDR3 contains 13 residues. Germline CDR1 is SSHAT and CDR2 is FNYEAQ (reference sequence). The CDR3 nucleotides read TGTGCCAGCAGCTTAGGGGGCGGGGATGAGCAGTTCTTC. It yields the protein CASSLGGGDEQFF.

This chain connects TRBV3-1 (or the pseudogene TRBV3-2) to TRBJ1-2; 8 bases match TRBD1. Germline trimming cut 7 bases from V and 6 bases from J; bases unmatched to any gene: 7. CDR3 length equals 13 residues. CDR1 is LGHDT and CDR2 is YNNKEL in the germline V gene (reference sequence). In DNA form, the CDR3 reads TGTGCCAGCAACTCGTACAGGGGGAATGGCTACACCTTC. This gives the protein CASNSYRGNGYTF.

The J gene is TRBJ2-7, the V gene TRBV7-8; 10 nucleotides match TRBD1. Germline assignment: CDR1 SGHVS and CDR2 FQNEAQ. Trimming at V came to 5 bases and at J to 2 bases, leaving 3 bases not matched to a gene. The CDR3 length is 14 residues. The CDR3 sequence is CASSPGQGAYEQYF. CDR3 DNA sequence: TGTGCCAGCAGCCCCGGACAGGGGGCCTACGAGCAGTACTTC. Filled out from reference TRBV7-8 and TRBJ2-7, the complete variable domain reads GAGVSQSPRYKVAKRGQDVALRCDPISGHVSLFWYQQALGQGPEFLTYFQNEAQLDKSGLPSDRFFAERPEGSVSTLKIQRTQQEDSAVYLCASSPGQGAYEQYFGPGTRLTVT.

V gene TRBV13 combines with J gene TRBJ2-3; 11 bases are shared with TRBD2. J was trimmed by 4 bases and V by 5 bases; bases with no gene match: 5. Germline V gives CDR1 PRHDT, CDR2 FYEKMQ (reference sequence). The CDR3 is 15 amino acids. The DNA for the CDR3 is TGTGCCAGCAGCCCCACTAGCGGGAGAGCAGATACGCAGTATTTT. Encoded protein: CASSPTSGRADTQYF. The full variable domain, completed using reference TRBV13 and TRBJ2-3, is AAGVIQSPRHLIKEKRETATLKCYPIPRHDTVYWYQQGPGQDPQFLISFYEKMQSDKGSIPDRFSAQQFSDYHSELNMSSLELGDSALYFCASSPTSGRADTQYFGPGTRLTVL.

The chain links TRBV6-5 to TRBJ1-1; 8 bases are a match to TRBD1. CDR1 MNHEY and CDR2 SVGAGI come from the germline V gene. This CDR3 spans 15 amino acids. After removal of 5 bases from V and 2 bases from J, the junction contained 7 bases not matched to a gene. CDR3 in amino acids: CASSRRTGFNTEAFF. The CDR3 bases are TGTGCCAGCAGTCGACGGACAGGGTTTAACACTGAAGCTTTCTTT.

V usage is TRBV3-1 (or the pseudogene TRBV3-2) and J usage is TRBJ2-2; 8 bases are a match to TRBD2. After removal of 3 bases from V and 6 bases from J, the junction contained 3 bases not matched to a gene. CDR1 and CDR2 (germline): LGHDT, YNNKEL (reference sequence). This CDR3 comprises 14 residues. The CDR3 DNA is TGTGCCAGCAGCCACTACGGGGGGGCCGGGGAGCTGTTTTTT. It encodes CASSHYGGAGELFF.

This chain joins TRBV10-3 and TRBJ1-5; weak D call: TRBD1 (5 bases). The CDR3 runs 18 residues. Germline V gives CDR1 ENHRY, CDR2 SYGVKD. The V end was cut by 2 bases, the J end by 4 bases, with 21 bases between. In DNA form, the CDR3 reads TGTGCCATCAGTGAGCGGCCCTTTACCCGGACACAAAATCAGCCCCAGCATTTT. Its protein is CAISERPFTRTQNQPQHF.

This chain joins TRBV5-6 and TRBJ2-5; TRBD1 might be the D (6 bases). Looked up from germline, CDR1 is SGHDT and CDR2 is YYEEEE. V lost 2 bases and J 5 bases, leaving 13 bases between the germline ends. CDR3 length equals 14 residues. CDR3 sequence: CASSFRGVDETQYF. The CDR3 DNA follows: TGTGCCAGCAGCTTCAGGGGCGTAGATGAGACCCAGTACTTC.